These 29 T cell receptor beta chains share one sample of origin, sequenced in a study of shared clonotypes between healthy human individuals. Generated by immunoSEQ multiplex PCR, the TCRdb table keeps only in-frame clones and is missing some. The data contain millions of clones, over 85% of them singletons. Sequencing was done on a sample of naive CD4+ T cells from PBMCs. This sample's subset: CD45RA+ positively selected. The receptor source for this set is a man aged 18-30 years in good health. Some clones in this sample may be carry-over from other donors' samples.

The rearrangement links TRBV28 to TRBJ2-5; TRBD2 matches at 7 bases. The CDR3 covers 13 residues. With 6 bases clipped from V and 7 bases from J, the junction kept 8 bases outside the gene matches. Germline V gene data show CDR1 as MDHEN and CDR2 as SYDVKM. This CDR3 is CASRTGGTGTQYF. DNA for the CDR3: TGTGCCAGCAGGACCGGGGGGACGGGGACCCAGTACTTC.

The chain uses TRBV5-4 and TRBJ2-7; D call uncertain. There are 15 residues in the CDR3. V was cut by 0 bases and J by 0 bases, with 10 bases left in between. Germline V lookup: CDR1 SGHNT, CDR2 YYREEE (reference sequence). CDR3 residues: CASSLGSTHSYEQYF. In DNA, the CDR3 is TGTGCCAGCAGCTTGGGGTCGACCCACTCCTACGAGCAGTACTTC.

The chain carries TRBV28 and TRBJ1-2, with 8 positions matching TRBD1. The CDR3 runs 16 residues. CDR1 is MDHEN, CDR2 SYDVKM, per germline. Unmatched junction bases numbered 17, after V lost 6 bases and J lost 8 bases. The CDR3: CASRITGGSGVGGYTF. CDR3 DNA: TGTGCCAGCAGAATTACAGGGGGAAGCGGTGTAGGAGGCTACACCTTC.

The chain recombines TRBV6-5 with TRBJ2-5; D gene unclear. The CDR3 is 16 amino acids. Germline loops: CDR1 MNHEY, CDR2 SVGAGI. Trimming removed 4 bases from V and 9 bases from J, with 24 bases in between. In DNA, the CDR3 is TGTGCCAGCAGTTTAGCTGGAGATTACAAGAGATTGGCCCAGTACTTC. Translation: CASSLAGDYKRLAQYF.

This clone has just one count. The V call is TRBV6-6, the J call TRBJ2-1, with TRBD1 identical over 11 bases. This CDR3 has 15 amino acids. Unmatched junction bases numbered 5, after V lost 4 bases and J lost 6 bases. Germline V gene sequence: CDR1 MNHNY, CDR2 SVGAGI (reference sequence). CDR3 coding DNA: TGTGCCAGCAGTTTCGGCGGGACAGGGGGCAATGAGCAGTTCTTC. This codes for CASSFGGTGGNEQFF.

This rearrangement joins TRBV4-2 to TRBJ2-2, with D possibly matching TRBD2 (7 bases). Germline CDR1 reads LGHNA; CDR2 reads YNFKEQ. This CDR3 spans 19 amino acids. Trimming shortened V by 0 bases and J by 7 bases, and 24 bases separated the two germline ends. The CDR3: CASSQDPDSTAGAVGELFF. In DNA, the CDR3 is TGTGCCAGCAGCCAAGATCCGGACAGCACGGCGGGAGCGGTCGGGGAGCTGTTTTTT.

This chain joins TRBV7-2 and TRBJ1-3, with TRBD1 matching over 7 bases. The CDR3 is 14 amino acids. With V trimmed by 5 bases and J by 7 bases, 8 bases remained unmatched. Germline assignment: CDR1 SGHTA and CDR2 FQGNSA. CDR3: CASSRQGFQNTIYF. CDR3 nucleotide sequence: TGTGCCAGCAGCCGACAGGGATTTCAGAACACCATATATTTT.

V is TRBV19 and J is TRBJ2-7, with 8 positions matching TRBD1. The CDR3 is 14 residues long. The germline V gene encodes CDR1 LNHDA and CDR2 SQIVND (reference sequence). Trimming at V came to 4 bases and at J to 4 bases, leaving 6 bases not matched to a gene. DNA for the CDR3: TGTGCCAGTAGTACACAGGGGGTACCTTACGAGCAGTACTTC. It codes for CASSTQGVPYEQYF.

The chain links TRBV28 to TRBJ2-5; 8 positions agree with TRBD1. Per the germline V gene, CDR1 is MDHEN and CDR2 is SYDVKM. This CDR3 spans 14 amino acids. Trimming took 4 bases from V and 7 from J; bases not matched to a gene: 8. CDR3 in DNA: TGTGCCAGCAGTTGGGACAGGCGAGCGGTGACCCAGTACTTC. Translating gives CASSWDRRAVTQYF.

The J gene is TRBJ2-7, the V gene TRBV28, with 7 positions matching TRBD2. The germline gives CDR1 MDHEN, CDR2 SYDVKM. V lost 5 bases to trimming and J lost 7 bases; unmatched junction nucleotides: 17. The CDR3 loop spans 16 amino acids. The CDR3 is CASSPLLRGRGREQYF. The CDR3 nucleotides read TGTGCCAGCAGTCCACTCCTTCGGGGGAGGGGTCGTGAGCAGTACTTC.

For the CDR3, the DNA is TGTGCCAGCAGCCCCTATGGACCGACAGATACGCAGTATTTT. It yields the protein CASSPYGPTDTQYF. This chain links TRBV7-2 with TRBJ2-3; no reliable D call. V gave up 5 bases and J gave up 3 bases, with 12 bases separating them. In germline, CDR1 is SGHTA, CDR2 FQGNSA. The CDR3 is 14 amino acids.

In its sample, this clone was seen a few times. The genes are TRBV30 and TRBJ2-7; TRBD1 might be the D (6 bases). Germline V gives CDR1 GTSNPN, CDR2 SVGIG (reference sequence). Trimming took off 1 base at V and 2 bases at J, with 15 bases between the two ends. The CDR3 extends over 15 amino acids. For the CDR3, the DNA is TGTGCCTGGAGTGATACAGGGAGTGGGGCCTACGAGCAGTACTTC. This sequence encodes CAWSDTGSGAYEQYF.

The chain carries TRBV7-3 and TRBJ2-2; tentative D call: TRBD2 (5 bases). The CDR3 extends over 17 amino acids. Trimming shortened V by 5 bases and J by 5 bases, and 21 bases separated the two germline ends. Germline V gene sequence: CDR1 SGHTA, CDR2 FQGTGA. CDR3 sequence: CASSPGGTGIQTGELFF. CDR3 in DNA: TGTGCCAGCAGCCCCGGTGGTACGGGAATCCAAACCGGGGAGCTGTTTTTT.

The CDR3 bases are TGTGCCAGCAGGGCGACTAGGTGGAGTGAGCAGTTCTTC. It encodes CASRATRWSEQFF. The chain is built from TRBV27 and TRBJ2-1, with a tentative D call TRBD2 (6 bases). The germline gives CDR1 MNHEY, CDR2 SMNVEV (reference sequence). The CDR3 runs 13 residues. Trimming cost V 6 bases and J 9 bases, with 15 bases left between them.

The chain has TRBV5-4 and TRBJ2-1; 7 positions agree with TRBD1. The CDR3 is 14 amino acids. Per germline, CDR1 SGHNT and CDR2 YYREEE (reference sequence). The junction had 7 bases not matched to a gene; V was cut back by 4 bases and J by 6 bases. CDR3 in amino acids: CASSRDRASNEQFF. The CDR3 DNA reads as TGTGCCAGCAGCCGGGACAGAGCCTCCAATGAGCAGTTCTTC.

The V call is TRBV28, the J call TRBJ2-7, with D uncertain. CDR3 length: 13 residues. In germline, CDR1 is MDHEN, CDR2 SYDVKM. V shed 7 bases and J shed 0 bases, with 10 bases lying between them. The CDR3 bases are TGTGCCAGCAACCCGGCTAGCTCCTACGAGCAGTACTTC. Protein: CASNPASSYEQYF.

The chain employs TRBV18 and TRBJ1-5; D perhaps matches TRBD1 (5 bases). Germline V gene sequence: CDR1 KGHSH, CDR2 LQKENI. This CDR3 is built from 16 residues. V lost 3 bases and J 11 bases, leaving 23 bases between the germline ends. The CDR3 coding sequence is TGTGCCAGCTCACCCCGAGGTCAAGGGGTAGCATCGGCCCAGCATTTT. This translates into CASSPRGQGVASAQHF.

On this clone itself: The identical CDR3 is also encoded by other nucleotide sequences in the sample. The chain links TRBV6-5 to TRBJ1-3, with 10 nucleotides matching TRBD1. There are 15 residues in the CDR3. In germline, CDR1 is MNHEY, CDR2 SVGAGI. With 6 bases clipped from V and 0 bases from J, the junction kept 2 bases outside the gene matches. CDR3 nucleotides: TGTGCCAGCAGGCGGGACAGGGGCTCTGGAAACACCATATATTTT. Amino acid sequence: CASRRDRGSGNTIYF.

V gene TRBV19 combines with J gene TRBJ2-5; 7 positions match TRBD2. V shed 6 bases, J shed 5 bases, and the junction held 18 bases outside the gene matches. The CDR3 is 17 amino acids. Germline values: CDR1 LNHDA, CDR2 SQIVND (reference sequence). The CDR3 loop is CASSQGRGLPLHETQYF. CDR3 nucleotides: TGTGCCAGTAGCCAAGGGAGGGGTCTGCCCCTCCACGAGACCCAGTACTTC.

V gene TRBV6-1 combines with J gene TRBJ1-2; the match to TRBD1 covers 7 bases. Per the germline V gene, CDR1 is MNHNS and CDR2 is SASEGT. Losses at the gene ends were 1 base for V and 4 bases for J; bases not matched to a gene: 3. This CDR3 contains 14 residues. The CDR3 is CASSEGAGGYGYTF. Here the CDR3 DNA reads TGTGCCAGCAGTGAAGGAGCAGGGGGCTATGGCTACACCTTC.

The genes are TRBV28 and TRBJ1-2; D is unresolved. V was cut by 6 bases and J by 3 bases, with 20 bases left in between. Germline V gene data show CDR1 as MDHEN and CDR2 as SYDVKM. This CDR3 has 16 amino acids. The CDR3 sequence: CASRIPTASLDYGYTF. CDR3 coding DNA: TGTGCCAGCAGGATCCCAACAGCTAGTCTTGACTATGGCTACACCTTC.

This chain connects TRBV9 to TRBJ1-2; D not certain. CDR1 and CDR2 from the germline V gene are SGDLS and YYNGEE. The CDR3 is made up of 15 amino acids. V lost 0 bases, J lost 2 bases, and 11 bases lay in between. The CDR3 spells CASSVAGDLNYGYTF. CDR3 in DNA: TGTGCCAGCAGCGTAGCTGGGGATTTAAACTATGGCTACACCTTC.

This clone has only one observation. V is TRBV28 and J is TRBJ2-7; a weak D match, TRBD2 (6 bases). Germline CDR1 and CDR2: MDHEN and SYDVKM. The CDR3 consists of 11 residues. Trimming stripped 5 bases from V and 9 bases from J, with 11 bases between. CDR3 sequence: CASSVGAGQYF. The CDR3 DNA reads TGTGCCAGCAGTGTAGGAGCGGGGCAGTACTTC.

Regarding this clone: Other nucleotide sequences in the sample specify the same CDR3. CDR3 nucleotide sequence: TGTGCCAGCAGCTTCCGAGCCGGGGAGCTGTTTTTT. This encodes CASSFRAGELFF. The chain uses TRBV7-2 and TRBJ2-2; D remains unclear. Germline-derived CDR1 and CDR2 are SGHTA and FQGNSA. Trimming removed 3 bases at V and 6 bases at J, with 5 bases between. The CDR3 loop spans 12 amino acids.

The gene calls are TRBV5-8 and TRBJ2-1, with D perhaps matching TRBD2 (6 bases). The germline CDR1 and CDR2 sequences are SGHTS and YDEGEE. Between the trimmed V and J ends, which lost 0 bases and 2 bases, there was a span of 9 bases. This CDR3 is built from 15 residues. Written as DNA, the CDR3 is TGTGCCAGCAGCTTGGAACTAGCTGCCTACAATGAGCAGTTCTTC. Amino acid sequence: CASSLELAAYNEQFF.

This sequence joins TRBV10-1 and TRBJ1-3; no clear D gene. V gave up 3 bases and J gave up 8 bases, with 14 bases separating them. The CDR3 is 14 amino acids. CDR1 and CDR2 from the germline V gene are WNHNN and SYGVQD (reference sequence). CDR3 coding DNA: TGCGCCAGCAGTGATGGTGTCCTCGGAGACACCATATATTTT. Amino acid sequence: CASSDGVLGDTIYF.

The chain carries TRBV5-1 and TRBJ2-1; a possible D gene is TRBD1 (5 bases). Trimming pared 2 bases from V and 9 bases from J, leaving 15 bases between. The CDR3 contains 14 residues. Germline lookup yields CDR1 SGHRS and CDR2 YFSETQ. Here the CDR3 reads CASSLRTQASEQFF. The CDR3 DNA is TGCGCCAGCAGCTTACGTACACAGGCTAGTGAGCAGTTCTTC.

This sequence joins TRBV11-3 and TRBJ2-1, with 8 bases identical to TRBD2. The ends lost 6 bases at V and 0 bases at J; junction bases unmatched: 10. The germline gives CDR1 SGHNT, CDR2 YENEEA. The CDR3 length is 17 residues. In nucleotides, the CDR3 is TGTGCCAGCAGTTCCAGCGGGAGCCCTAGCTCCTACAATGAGCAGTTCTTC. Its translation: CASSSSGSPSSYNEQFF.

The V gene is TRBV6-6, the J gene TRBJ2-7, with D hard to call. The CDR3 extends over 12 amino acids. V lost 5 bases, J lost 5 bases, and 10 bases lay in between. Germline CDR1 reads MNHNY; CDR2 reads SVGAGI (reference sequence). Here the CDR3 DNA reads TGTGCCAGCAGTCTTAGATTCGACGAGCAGTACTTC. This translates into CASSLRFDEQYF.